The present entry profiles one TCR beta chain with its context. This record comes from a study of blood T cell repertoires in COVID-19. Study-wide background: The United States, Italy and Spain provided the acute and convalescent COVID-19 samples.

V lost 7 bases and J lost 5; bases outside the gene matches: 8. CDR3 length: 14 amino acids. Germline V CDR1 and CDR2: SGHRS, YFSETQ. In the original processing: Amplification of reference gene primers provided the estimated nucleated cell counts. The repertoire was sequenced with immunoSEQ multiplex PCR; TCRdb's copy has only in-frame clones and lacks some. The D gene and trimming were derived from the DNA, and the V and J assignments and clone size from that table. The sample carries 35,000 to 50,000 clones, 55% to 75% recorded once. The rearrangement uses TRBV5-1 and TRBJ2-1; 8 positions match TRBD2. The clonotype was recovered from an elderly man with acute or convalescent COVID-19. The sample was peripheral blood. CDR3 sequence (DNA): TGCGCCAGCGCCCTGGGGACTAGAAACAATGAGCAGTTCTTC. Protein sequence: CASALGTRNNEQFF. Filled out from reference TRBV5-1 and TRBJ2-1, the complete variable domain reads KAGVTQTPRYLIKTRGQQVTLSCSPISGHRSVSWYQQTPGQGLQFLFEYFSETQRNKGNFPGRFSGRQFSNSRSEMNVSTLELGDSALYLCASALGTRNNEQFFGPGTRLTVL.